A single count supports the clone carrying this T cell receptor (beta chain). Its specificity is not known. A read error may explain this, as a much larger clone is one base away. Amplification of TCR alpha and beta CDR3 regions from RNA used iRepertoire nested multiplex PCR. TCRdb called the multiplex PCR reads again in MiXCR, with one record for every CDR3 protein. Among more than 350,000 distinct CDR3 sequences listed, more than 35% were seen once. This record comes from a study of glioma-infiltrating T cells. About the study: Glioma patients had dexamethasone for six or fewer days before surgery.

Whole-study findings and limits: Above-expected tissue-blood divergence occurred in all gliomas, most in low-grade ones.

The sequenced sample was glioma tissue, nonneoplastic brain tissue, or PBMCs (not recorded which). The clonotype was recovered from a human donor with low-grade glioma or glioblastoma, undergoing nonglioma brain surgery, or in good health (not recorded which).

CDR3 amino acids: CASSIGWRKSSYNKQFF. For the CDR3, the DNA is TGTGCCAGTAGTATCGGATGGCGGAAGAGCTCCTACAATAAGCAGTTCTTC. This chain uses TRBV19 with TRBJ2-1; D is unclear. The germline gives CDR1 LNHDA, CDR2 SQIVND (reference sequence). There are 17 residues in the CDR3.